Following are 16 T cell receptor beta chains from one sample sequenced in a study of T cell repertoires in cytomegalovirus infection. Using its own MiXCR run on the reads, TCRdb lists one record per CDR3 protein. Of fewer than 200,000 distinct CDR3 sequences listed, around 15% are singletons. Sequencing was done on a sample of PBMCs. The source of these receptors is a human donor in good health (CMV status not recorded). Some clones in this sample may be carry-over from other donors' samples.

The gene calls are TRBV2 and TRBJ1-1; no clear D gene. The CDR3 is 11 amino acids. Trimming removed 8 bases at V and 1 base at J, with 5 bases between. Germline assignment: CDR1 SNHLY and CDR2 FYNNEI. The CDR3 spells CASPENTEAFF. The DNA for the CDR3 is TGTGCCAGCCCAGAGAACACTGAAGCTTTCTTT.

This clonotype was counted many times. CDR3: CASSLEKGPYEQYF. The CDR3 DNA sequence: TGTGCCAGCAGCTTAGAGAAAGGCCCCTACGAGCAGTACTTC. This sequence joins TRBV7-2 and TRBJ2-7; unclear D gene. The V end was cut by 1 base, the J end by 2 bases, with 9 bases between. The CDR3 is 14 amino acids. CDR1 and CDR2 from the germline V gene are SGHTA and FQGNSA.

This clonotype was counted many times. The chain has TRBV7-2 and TRBJ2-6; no reliable D call. Per the germline V gene, CDR1 is SGHTA and CDR2 is FQGNSA. The CDR3 extends over 15 amino acids. V shed 2 bases and J shed 0 bases, with 5 bases lying between them. The CDR3 here is CASSLLSSGANVLTF. CDR3 nucleotide sequence: TGTGCCAGCAGCTTATTGAGCTCTGGGGCCAACGTCCTGACTTTC.

This clonotype came up many times. CDR3 sequence (DNA): TGTGCCAGCAGCTTAGGCGGGGGGGCCGGGGAGCTGTTTTTT. This sequence encodes CASSLGGGAGELFF. The chain employs TRBV7-2 and TRBJ2-2, with 9 positions matching TRBD2. CDR3 length: 14 residues. From germline, CDR1 is SGHTA and CDR2 FQGNSA. The V gene end was trimmed by 1 base and the J gene end by 6 bases; junction bases not matched to a gene: 0.

The rearrangement links TRBV11-2 to TRBJ1-1, with 9 bases fitting TRBD1. V gave up 2 bases and J gave up 11 bases; unmatched junction bases: 6. The CDR3 has 13 amino acids. Germline-derived CDR1 and CDR2 are SGHAT and FQNNGV. The CDR3 nucleotides read TGTGCCAGCAGCTTAATGGGGACAGGGCATGCTTTCTTT. It is translated as CASSLMGTGHAFF.

This clonotype was counted only a few times. The chain combines TRBV4-2 with TRBJ2-2; D not certain. CDR1 and CDR2 from the germline V gene are LGHNA and YNFKEQ. The CDR3 runs to 16 residues. V shed 1 base and J shed 0 bases, with 9 bases lying between them. CDR3 DNA sequence: TGTGCCAGCAGCCAAGGGGATACCGCGAACACCGGGGAGCTGTTTTTT. As protein: CASSQGDTANTGELFF.

This clonotype was detected a few times. The chain carries TRBV19 and TRBJ1-5; D not certain. Germline CDR1 and CDR2: LNHDA and SQIVND (reference sequence). V lost 7 bases, J lost 0 bases, and 13 bases lay in between. This CDR3 is 15 amino acids long. The CDR3 nucleotides are TGTGCCAGTATTGAGGGAATCTATAGCAATCAGCCCCAGCATTTT. It specifies CASIEGIYSNQPQHF. The whole variable domain, remainder taken from reference TRBV19 and TRBJ1-5, is DGGITQSPKYLFRKEGQNVTLSCEQNLNHDAMYWYRQDPGQGLRLIYYSQIVNDFQKGDIAEGYSVSREKKESFPLTVTSAQKNPTAFYLCASIEGIYSNQPQHFGDGTRLSIL.

This clonotype was detected ten times or more. This chain links TRBV12-3 or TRBV12-4 with TRBJ1-6, with D possibly being TRBD1 (5 bases). V lost 6 bases and J 7 bases, leaving 13 bases between the germline ends. The CDR3 is 14 amino acids. CDR3 in DNA: TGTGCCAGCAGCCCGGGGCTTTGGAATTCACCCCTCCACTTT. Translated: CASSPGLWNSPLHF.

This clonotype came up many times. Here the CDR3 reads CASSFTPRTEAFF. The CDR3 DNA is TGTGCCAGCAGCTTTACCCCGAGAACTGAAGCTTTCTTT. The chain employs TRBV7-2 and TRBJ1-1, with D unclear. V was pared by 3 bases and J by 5 bases, with 10 bases between. The CDR3 totals 13 residues. Germline CDR1 SGHTA, CDR2 FQGNSA.

This clonotype came up many times. This chain connects TRBV7-3 to TRBJ2-4; no definite D call. The germline V and J ends were trimmed by 2 bases and 5 bases, with 10 bases remaining between them. CDR3 size: 14 residues. From germline, CDR1 is SGHTA and CDR2 FQGTGA. The CDR3 region has the DNA TGTGCCAGCAGCTTACCTGGCGTACAAAACATTCAGTACTTC. Its translation is CASSLPGVQNIQYF.

This clonotype was recorded a few times. V is TRBV28 and J is TRBJ1-1; D gene uncertain. This CDR3 is built from 12 residues. The V gene lost 6 bases and the J gene lost 7 bases, with 12 bases spanning the gap. Germline loops: CDR1 MDHEN, CDR2 SYDVKM. The CDR3: CASRDGILEAFF. The CDR3 coding sequence is TGTGCCAGCAGGGACGGGATACTTGAAGCTTTCTTT.

This clonotype was observed a handful of times. The rearrangement joins TRBV29-1 to TRBJ2-7; 7 bases are a match to TRBD1. V was clipped by 6 bases and J by 0 bases; unmatched bases: 8. Germline V CDR1 and CDR2: SQVTM, ANQGSEA. The CDR3 spans 14 residues. CDR3 DNA sequence: TGCAGCGTGCAAACAGGGGAAAGCTCCTACGAGCAGTACTTC. Translation: CSVQTGESSYEQYF.

The genes are TRBV28 and TRBJ2-7; tentatively, D is TRBD1 or TRBD2 (6 bases each). The germline CDR1 and CDR2 sequences are MDHEN and SYDVKM. The CDR3 is made up of 13 amino acids. Trimming pared 3 bases from V and 5 bases from J, leaving 11 bases between. The CDR3 DNA reads TGTGCCAGCAGTTTGCTAAGGGGGGACGAGCAGTACTTC. Translating gives CASSLLRGDEQYF.

This clonotype was seen repeatedly, ten times or more. The chain has TRBV27 and TRBJ1-5; possible D gene TRBD1, 5 bases. This CDR3 spans 14 amino acids. Germline loops: CDR1 MNHEY, CDR2 SMNVEV (reference sequence). V lost 2 bases and J 2 bases, leaving 7 bases between the germline ends. CDR3 nucleotide sequence: TGTGCCAGCAGTTTAATAGGGGGCAATCAGCCCCAGCATTTT. Protein: CASSLIGGNQPQHF.

This clonotype was counted at least ten times. The chain is built from TRBV14 and TRBJ2-1; D remains ambiguous. Per the germline V gene, CDR1 is SGHDN and CDR2 is FVKESK. V lost 3 bases to trimming and J lost 6 bases, with 9 bases between them. This CDR3 is 13 amino acids long. CDR3 sequence (DNA): TGTGCCAGCAGCCAGGTCCACCCCAATGAGCAGTTCTTC. This sequence encodes CASSQVHPNEQFF.

The chain uses TRBV29-1 and TRBJ2-7; D is ambiguous. Germline loops: CDR1 SQVTM, CDR2 ANQGSEA. The V end was cut by 6 bases, the J end by 4 bases, with 10 bases between. CDR3 length: 11 residues. The CDR3 sequence is CSVVEGYEQYF. CDR3 DNA: TGCAGCGTCGTGGAAGGTTACGAGCAGTACTTC.